The present entry profiles one T cell receptor (beta chain) with its context. The antigen is unknown. The CDR3 totals 17 residues. V was pared by 5 bases and J by 0 bases, with 17 bases between. The V gene's germline CDR1 is SEHNR and CDR2 FQNEAQ (reference sequence). This record belongs to a study of identical twins. Study findings and constraints: With monozygotic twins, out-of-frame TCR alpha sharing exceeded what models estimated. Cord blood's abundant beta clonotypes had fewer insertions, unlike memory repertoires.

TCRdb re-called the 5' RACE reads through MiXCR, storing one row per CDR3 protein. The top ten clones hold approximately 0.29% of a sample with roughly 1,500,000 distinct CDR3 sequences, more than 30% of them seen once. The specimen was cord blood. This chain joins TRBV7-9 and TRBJ2-1; TRBD2 might be the D (5 bases). The receptor's source is a newborn girl in good health. The CDR3: CASSLVRVRGSYNEQFF. As DNA, the CDR3 is TGTGCCAGCAGCCTAGTACGGGTTCGGGGCTCCTACAATGAGCAGTTCTTC.